The clone carrying this T cell receptor beta chain was observed a single time. The antigen is unknown. This sample stems from a study of T cell responses to AZD1222 COVID-19 vaccine. The study's findings and limits: Donors were largely white British and mainly female; clonal diversity was possibly underestimated.

The V end lost 4 bases, the J end lost 1 base, and 18 bases lay between the germline ends. Germline values: CDR1 SGHKS, CDR2 YYEKEE (reference sequence). CDR3 size: 17 residues. Sequencing was performed with immunoSEQ multiplex PCR; in TCRdb, only in-frame clones are kept and a portion is missing. In the table there are roughly 120,000 clones, just over 85% of which are singletons. This material consisted of peripheral blood, taken on day 0 of AZD1222 vaccination. This chain links TRBV5-5 with TRBJ2-4; D may be TRBD1 (6 bases). This receptor was obtained from an adult in good health. The CDR3 sequence is CASSNGQPRGAKNIQYF. CDR3 in DNA: TGTGCCAGCAGCAATGGACAGCCCCGCGGGGCCAAAAACATTCAGTACTTC.